The 30 T cell receptor beta chains given below trace back to one sample, sequenced in a study of shared clonotypes between healthy human individuals. Measured with immunoSEQ multiplex PCR; TCRdb has only the in-frame clones, and not every one. The sample includes about 800,000 clones, approximately 97% of them seen just once. Naive CD8 cells were CD45RO-negative, positively selected for CCR7, excluding terminally differentiated effector memory CD45RA+ cells. Material for sequencing was naive CD8+ T cells sorted from blood. All receptors come from a man aged 25-45 years in good health.

The rearrangement links TRBV13 to TRBJ2-5, with TRBD2 matching 11 bases. CDR3 size: 15 residues. Germline V lookup: CDR1 PRHDT, CDR2 FYEKMQ (reference sequence). After removal of 2 bases from V and 6 bases from J, the junction contained 5 bases not matched to a gene. DNA of the CDR3: TGTGCCAGCAGCTTAACGGCTAGCGGGAGGAAGACCCAGTACTTC. Its translation: CASSLTASGRKTQYF.

This clone appeared a single time. The chain carries TRBV4-1 and TRBJ1-5, with a possible D match to TRBD1 (6 bases). Trimming shortened V by 1 base and J by 1 base, and 11 bases separated the two germline ends. Per germline, CDR1 MGHRA and CDR2 YSYEKL. CDR3 length equals 16 residues. CDR3 DNA sequence: TGCGCCAGCAGCCAAGGGGGGGGCGCGAGCAATCAGCCCCAGCATTTT. It encodes CASSQGGGASNQPQHF.

This chain uses TRBV28 with TRBJ2-1; no definite D call. V was clipped by 2 bases and J by 1 base, with 18 bases between them. Germline V gene lookup returns CDR1 MDHEN and CDR2 SYDVKM. The CDR3 totals 18 residues. DNA of the CDR3: TGTGCCAGCAGTTTACCGGAGATAGAACCGATATCCTACAATGAGCAGTTCTTC. The encoded protein is CASSLPEIEPISYNEQFF.

The sample holds one count of this clone. The V call is TRBV29-1, the J call TRBJ2-1; TRBD2 might be the D (6 bases). The V and J ends lost 4 bases and 0 bases respectively, with 10 bases between them. CDR3 length equals 14 residues. Germline CDR1 is SQVTM and CDR2 is ANQGSEA. DNA for the CDR3: TGCAGCGTTGGACTAGGTGGCTCCTACAATGAGCAGTTCTTC. Encoded protein: CSVGLGGSYNEQFF.

This clone was found a few times. V is TRBV7-7 and J is TRBJ2-3, with TRBD2 matching 7 bases. Germline loops: CDR1 SSHAT, CDR2 FNYEAQ (reference sequence). V shed 4 bases, J shed 2 bases, and the junction held 3 bases outside the gene matches. This CDR3 comprises 14 residues. This chain's CDR3 is CASSWGGFTDTQYF. CDR3 sequence (DNA): TGTGCCAGCAGCTGGGGGGGGTTCACAGATACGCAGTATTTT.

Only one count was recorded for this clone. This chain connects TRBV28 to TRBJ2-3, with D uncertain. The CDR3 has 12 residues. V was trimmed by 6 bases and J by 5 bases, leaving 9 bases between them. CDR1 is MDHEN, CDR2 SYDVKM, per germline. CDR3 sequence (DNA): TGTGCCAGCAGAACTAAACTAGATACGCAGTATTTT. Protein sequence: CASRTKLDTQYF.

Written as DNA, the CDR3 is TGTGCCAGCAGCCACATCGGGACAACCTACGAGCAGTACTTC. Protein sequence: CASSHIGTTYEQYF. The chain uses TRBV2 and TRBJ2-7; D might be TRBD1 (6 bases). This CDR3 contains 14 residues. The ends were cut back, 6 bases at V and 2 bases at J, with 14 bases in the middle. Germline V gene data show CDR1 as SNHLY and CDR2 as FYNNEI.

The gene calls are TRBV18 and TRBJ2-7; 9 positions match TRBD1. Germline V CDR1 and CDR2: KGHSH, LQKENI. J gave up 3 bases and V 5 bases, and 5 bases lay outside the gene matches. The CDR3 contains 14 residues. The CDR3 loop is CASSFGQGNYEQYF. The CDR3 DNA reads TGTGCCAGCTCATTTGGACAGGGGAACTACGAGCAGTACTTC.

This rearrangement joins TRBV7-6 to TRBJ2-1, with 12 bases that match TRBD2. The trim removed 5 bases at V and 7 bases at J, leaving 9 bases unmatched. Germline assignment: CDR1 SGHVS and CDR2 FNYEAQ. The CDR3 runs to 16 residues. CDR3 region: CASSQTTSGSLNEQFF. The CDR3 DNA reads as TGTGCCAGCAGCCAAACGACTAGCGGGAGTCTAAATGAGCAGTTCTTC. The full variable domain, in which reference TRBV7-6 and TRBJ2-1 provide the parts outside the CDR3, is GAGVSQSPRYKVTKRGQDVALRCDPISGHVSLYWYRQALGQGPEFLTYFNYEAQQDKSGLPNDRFSAERPEGSISTLTIQRTEQRDSAMYRCASSQTTSGSLNEQFFGPGTRLTVL.

This rearrangement joins TRBV5-1 to TRBJ2-5; D might be TRBD1 (5 bases). CDR1 is SGHRS, CDR2 YFSETQ, per germline. This CDR3 is 15 amino acids long. The V end lost 4 bases, the J end lost 5 bases, and 18 bases lay between the germline ends. DNA of the CDR3: TGCGCCAGCAGCCCACTAACAACAGGAGAGGAGACCCAGTACTTC. Amino acid sequence: CASSPLTTGEETQYF.

This clone was detected once. This chain connects TRBV7-8 to TRBJ2-3, with D possibly TRBD2 on 5 matching bases. V dropped 5 bases and J dropped 6 bases, with 15 bases sitting between them. The CDR3 runs 14 residues. Germline values: CDR1 SGHVS, CDR2 FQNEAQ. The CDR3 spells CASSGLYADDTQYF. CDR3 bases: TGTGCCAGCAGCGGACTGTACGCTGATGATACGCAGTATTTT.

The V and J genes are TRBV6-6 and TRBJ1-1; D perhaps matches TRBD1 (6 bases). This CDR3 is built from 13 residues. Germline-derived CDR1 and CDR2 are MNHNY and SVGAGI (reference sequence). V lost 7 bases, J lost 8 bases, and 17 bases lay in between. CDR3: CASTMIGQIEAFF. CDR3 sequence (DNA): TGTGCCAGCACCATGATAGGACAGATCGAAGCTTTCTTT.

As regards this clone: Distinct nucleotide sequences in the sample also encode this CDR3. The chain has TRBV7-9 and TRBJ2-5; maybe TRBD1 (7 bases). Germline V CDR1 and CDR2: SEHNR, FQNEAQ (reference sequence). Trimming stripped 0 bases from V and 3 bases from J, with 8 bases between. This CDR3 is built from 14 residues. CDR3 in DNA: TGTGCCAGCAGCTTAGCCAGGGGGGAAGAGACCCAGTACTTC. Translation gives CASSLARGEETQYF. The full variable domain, with the rest looked up from reference TRBV7-9 and TRBJ2-5, is DTGVSQNPRHKITKRGQNVTFRCDPISEHNRLYWYRQTLGQGPEFLTYFQNEAQLEKSRLLSDRFSAERPKGSFSTLEIQRTEQGDSAMYLCASSLARGEETQYFGPGTRLLVL.

V and J are TRBV19 and TRBJ2-7, with TRBD1 identical over 8 bases. This CDR3 is 14 amino acids long. V trimming: 5 bases; J trimming: 4 bases; junction bases outside the gene matches: 7. Germline V gene lookup returns CDR1 LNHDA and CDR2 SQIVND (reference sequence). DNA of the CDR3: TGTGCCAGTAGTGGCCAGGGGGCGAGTTACGAGCAGTACTTC. This translates into CASSGQGASYEQYF. Drawing the rest from reference TRBV19 and TRBJ2-7, the complete variable domain is DGGITQSPKYLFRKEGQNVTLSCEQNLNHDAMYWYRQDPGQGLRLIYYSQIVNDFQKGDIAEGYSVSREKKESFPLTVTSAQKNPTAFYLCASSGQGASYEQYFGPGTRLTVT.

The chain carries TRBV4-1 and TRBJ2-1, with a possible D match to TRBD2 (6 bases). The CDR3 extends over 12 amino acids. Per germline, CDR1 MGHRA and CDR2 YSYEKL. The V gene lost 10 bases and the J gene lost 8 bases, with 15 bases spanning the gap. CDR3 region: CATEGPTDEQFF. CDR3 DNA sequence: TGCGCCACGGAGGGCCCGACCGATGAGCAGTTCTTC.

As for this clone: The sample holds other DNA sequences that translate to the same CDR3. The chain has TRBV6-1 and TRBJ2-7; 7 bases fit TRBD1. The germline gives CDR1 MNHNS, CDR2 SASEGT. The CDR3 has 13 amino acids. Trimming at V came to 4 bases and at J to 2 bases, leaving 2 bases not matched to a gene. The CDR3: CASSVTGTYEQYF. The CDR3 nucleotides are TGTGCCAGCAGTGTGACAGGGACCTACGAGCAGTACTTC.

The rearrangement uses TRBV10-3 and TRBJ1-5, with 8 nucleotides matching TRBD1. V dropped 2 bases and J dropped 7; count of bases not matched to a gene: 7. Germline V lookup: CDR1 ENHRY, CDR2 SYGVKD. The CDR3 extends over 15 amino acids. The CDR3 here is CAISEGGQGGQPQHF. CDR3 sequence (DNA): TGTGCCATCAGTGAGGGAGGACAGGGAGGACAGCCCCAGCATTTT.

The gene calls are TRBV14 and TRBJ2-7, with 12 bases matching TRBD2. This CDR3 spans 15 amino acids. Germline V gives CDR1 SGHDN, CDR2 FVKESK. With 3 bases clipped from V and 4 bases from J, the junction kept 4 bases outside the gene matches. Written as DNA, the CDR3 is TGTGCCAGCAGCCACCTAGCGGGAGGGCTTTACGAGCAGTACTTC. This encodes CASSHLAGGLYEQYF.

This chain uses TRBV27 with TRBJ1-2; D not certain. V was trimmed by 3 bases and J by 4 bases, leaving 12 bases between them. The CDR3 runs 14 residues. Germline values: CDR1 MNHEY, CDR2 SMNVEV (reference sequence). The DNA for the CDR3 is TGTGCCAGCAGTTTTTCTCCGTCCTCCTATGGCTACACCTTC. Its protein is CASSFSPSSYGYTF.

A single count supports this clone. The genes are TRBV18 and TRBJ2-5, with TRBD2 matching 7 bases. There are 15 residues in the CDR3. The junction had 7 bases not matched to a gene; V was cut back by 3 bases and J by 3 bases. Germline V CDR1 and CDR2: KGHSH, LQKENI. The CDR3 nucleotides are TGTGCCAGCTCACCCTATAGCGGGCTAAAAGAGACCCAGTACTTC. This codes for CASSPYSGLKETQYF.

The gene calls are TRBV4-1 and TRBJ2-5; D is possibly TRBD2 (6 bases). From germline, CDR1 is MGHRA and CDR2 YSYEKL. Trimming removed 4 bases from V and 1 base from J, with 22 bases in between. CDR3 length: 18 residues. The CDR3, as DNA: TGCGCCAGCAGCCGCATTAACCCCTTCCGGGACTTCCAAGAGACCCAGTACTTC. Translation gives CASSRINPFRDFQETQYF.

This clone occurred once. The chain links TRBV27 to TRBJ2-1, with TRBD2 matching 8 bases. Germline values: CDR1 MNHEY, CDR2 SMNVEV (reference sequence). With V trimmed by 4 bases and J by 7 bases, 15 bases remained unmatched. This CDR3 region has 17 residues. This CDR3 reads CASSSREGAGVENEQFF. The CDR3 DNA reads as TGTGCCAGCAGTTCGCGGGAAGGAGCGGGAGTAGAGAATGAGCAGTTCTTC.

This chain joins TRBV7-3 and TRBJ2-1; 9 positions match TRBD1. The CDR3 length is 15 residues. Germline V CDR1 and CDR2: SGHTA, FQGTGA. The V gene end was trimmed by 3 bases and the J gene end by 3 bases; junction bases not matched to a gene: 3. CDR3 protein: CASSLGTGIYNEQFF. For the CDR3, the DNA is TGTGCCAGCAGCTTGGGGACAGGGATCTACAATGAGCAGTTCTTC. The full variable domain, rest sourced from reference TRBV7-3 and TRBJ2-1, is GAGVSQTPSNKVTEKGKYVELRCDPISGHTALYWYRQSLGQGPEFLIYFQGTGAADDSGLPNDRFFAVRPEGSVSTLKIQRTERGDSAVYLCASSLGTGIYNEQFFGPGTRLTVL.

The chain is built from TRBV29-1 and TRBJ2-6; 10 bases are shared with TRBD1. The CDR3 extends over 16 amino acids. The germline gives CDR1 SQVTM, CDR2 ANQGSEA. The V gene end was trimmed by 6 bases and the J gene end by 1 base; junction bases not matched to a gene: 6. The CDR3, as DNA: TGCAGCGTAACGGACAGGGGGTGGTCTGGGGCCAACGTCCTGACTTTC. Translating it yields CSVTDRGWSGANVLTF.

The chain uses TRBV4-1 and TRBJ2-4, with D possibly being TRBD2 (6 bases). Trimming left V 2 bases short and J 5 bases short, with 10 bases between. The germline V gene has CDR1 MGHRA and CDR2 YSYEKL. The CDR3 loop spans 14 amino acids. The CDR3 loop reads CASSQRGMENIQYF. In DNA form, the CDR3 reads TGCGCCAGCAGCCAACGGGGGATGGAAAACATTCAGTACTTC.

This clone is a singleton in its sample. This sequence joins TRBV9 and TRBJ2-3; maybe TRBD2 (5 bases). The CDR3 runs to 15 residues. Looked up from germline, CDR1 is SGDLS and CDR2 is YYNGEE. The V and J ends lost 1 base and 2 bases respectively, with 11 bases between them. For the CDR3, the DNA is TGTGCCAGCAGCGTAAACGGGAAGGACACAGATACGCAGTATTTT. Protein product: CASSVNGKDTDTQYF.

The rearrangement links TRBV18 to TRBJ2-7, with 7 nucleotides matching TRBD1. Germline V CDR1 and CDR2: KGHSH, LQKENI. This CDR3 is built from 16 residues. V lost 3 bases and J lost 3; bases outside the gene matches: 11. The CDR3 nucleotides are TGTGCCAGCTCACCGGGTAGGACAGGACGCGGCTACGAGCAGTACTTC. This gives the protein CASSPGRTGRGYEQYF. The full variable domain, completed using reference TRBV18 and TRBJ2-7, is NAGVMQNPRHLVRRRGQEARLRCSPMKGHSHVYWYRQLPEEGLKFMVYLQKENIIDESGMPKERFSAEFPKEGPSILRIQQVVRGDSAAYFCASSPGRTGRGYEQYFGPGTRLTVT.

The chain joins TRBV27 to TRBJ2-1; 14 nucleotides align to TRBD2. V was clipped by 4 bases and J by 3 bases; unmatched bases: 5. CDR1 and CDR2 (germline): MNHEY, SMNVEV (reference sequence). The length of the CDR3 is 17 residues. The CDR3 protein is CASSSGLAGDLYNEQFF. DNA of the CDR3: TGTGCCAGCAGTTCGGGACTAGCGGGAGACCTCTACAATGAGCAGTTCTTC.

With respect to this clone: This specimen includes other DNA sequences encoding the same CDR3. The chain has TRBV27 and TRBJ2-2; D not resolved. Trimming removed 6 bases at V and 4 bases at J, with 9 bases between. Germline lookup yields CDR1 MNHEY and CDR2 SMNVEV (reference sequence). The CDR3 covers 13 residues. CDR3 bases: TGTGCCAGCAGCCTTCAAGTCACCGGGGAGCTGTTTTTT. Translating it yields CASSLQVTGELFF.

This rearrangement joins TRBV4-3 to TRBJ2-7; TRBD2 aligns across 7 bases. Trimming at V came to 0 bases and at J to 2 bases, leaving 10 bases not matched to a gene. CDR1 and CDR2 (germline): LGHNA, YSLEER. The CDR3 is made up of 17 amino acids. In DNA form, the CDR3 reads TGCGCCAGCAGCCAAGAGCAGCGCGGGAGAGGGGCCTACGAGCAGTACTTC. It yields the protein CASSQEQRGRGAYEQYF.